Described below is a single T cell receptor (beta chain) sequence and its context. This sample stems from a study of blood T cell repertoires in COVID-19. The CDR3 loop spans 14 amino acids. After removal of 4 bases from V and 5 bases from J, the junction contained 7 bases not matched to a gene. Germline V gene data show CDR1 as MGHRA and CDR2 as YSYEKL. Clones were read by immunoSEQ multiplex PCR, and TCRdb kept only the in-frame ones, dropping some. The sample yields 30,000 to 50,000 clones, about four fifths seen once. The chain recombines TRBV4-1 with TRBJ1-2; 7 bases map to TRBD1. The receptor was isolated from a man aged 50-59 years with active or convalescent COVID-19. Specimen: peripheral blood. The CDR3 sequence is CASSPGTVSYGYTF. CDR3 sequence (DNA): TGCGCCAGCAGCCCCGGGACAGTATCGTATGGCTACACCTTC.